This TCR beta chain was sequenced during a study of blood T cell repertoires in COVID-19. Overall study: Sites in the United States, Italy and Spain provided acute and convalescent COVID-19 samples. T cells, B-cell-depleted T cells, or PBMCs supplied cDNA or gDNA.

The table came from immunoSEQ multiplex PCR; TCRdb's copy has only in-frame clones and leaves some out. The data show more than 95,000 clones, about 80% seen once. The germline V and J ends were trimmed by 5 bases and 6 bases, with 14 bases remaining between them. Germline assignment: CDR1 SGHTA and CDR2 FQGNSA. CDR3 length equals 14 residues. The chain recombines TRBV7-2 with TRBJ1-3; D possibly corresponds to TRBD1 (5 bases). This receptor was obtained from a man between 65 and 79 years old with active or convalescent COVID-19. The sequenced sample was peripheral blood. Here the CDR3 DNA reads TGTGCCAGCAGCCCTAGTGGGGGGGAAAACACCATATATTTT. Translating gives CASSPSGGENTIYF.